Listed below are T cell receptor beta chains from one sample, sequenced in a study of cytomegalovirus exposure and HLA in healthy donors. Repertoires were generated with immunoSEQ multiplex PCR, while TCRdb's copy carries only in-frame clones and drops some. The table has about 31,000 clones, approximately 67% seen once. Sequenced: PBMCs. These receptors all come from a middle-aged man in good health and CMV-seropositive. Both conserved end residues are part of each CDR3.

v_call | cdr3_length | cdr3_aa
TRBV5-1 | 15 | CASSLTGDRGDGYTF
TRBV7-3 | 14 | CASSFGQGTGELFF
TRBV28 | 15 | CASSSPGTGHREQFF
TRBV11-2 | 13 | CASSSRLSYEQYF
TRBV6-5 | 15 | CASSSPGILKTEAFF
TRBV19 | 13 | CASSIAGAYEQYF
TRBV29-1 | 16 | CSVPKTSGATYNEQFF
TRBV4-1 | 14 | CASPGQLPSHEQYF
TRBV5-8 | 16 | CASSQQGGRGNQPQHF
TRBV21-1 | 16 | CASTMGLAVSYNEQFF